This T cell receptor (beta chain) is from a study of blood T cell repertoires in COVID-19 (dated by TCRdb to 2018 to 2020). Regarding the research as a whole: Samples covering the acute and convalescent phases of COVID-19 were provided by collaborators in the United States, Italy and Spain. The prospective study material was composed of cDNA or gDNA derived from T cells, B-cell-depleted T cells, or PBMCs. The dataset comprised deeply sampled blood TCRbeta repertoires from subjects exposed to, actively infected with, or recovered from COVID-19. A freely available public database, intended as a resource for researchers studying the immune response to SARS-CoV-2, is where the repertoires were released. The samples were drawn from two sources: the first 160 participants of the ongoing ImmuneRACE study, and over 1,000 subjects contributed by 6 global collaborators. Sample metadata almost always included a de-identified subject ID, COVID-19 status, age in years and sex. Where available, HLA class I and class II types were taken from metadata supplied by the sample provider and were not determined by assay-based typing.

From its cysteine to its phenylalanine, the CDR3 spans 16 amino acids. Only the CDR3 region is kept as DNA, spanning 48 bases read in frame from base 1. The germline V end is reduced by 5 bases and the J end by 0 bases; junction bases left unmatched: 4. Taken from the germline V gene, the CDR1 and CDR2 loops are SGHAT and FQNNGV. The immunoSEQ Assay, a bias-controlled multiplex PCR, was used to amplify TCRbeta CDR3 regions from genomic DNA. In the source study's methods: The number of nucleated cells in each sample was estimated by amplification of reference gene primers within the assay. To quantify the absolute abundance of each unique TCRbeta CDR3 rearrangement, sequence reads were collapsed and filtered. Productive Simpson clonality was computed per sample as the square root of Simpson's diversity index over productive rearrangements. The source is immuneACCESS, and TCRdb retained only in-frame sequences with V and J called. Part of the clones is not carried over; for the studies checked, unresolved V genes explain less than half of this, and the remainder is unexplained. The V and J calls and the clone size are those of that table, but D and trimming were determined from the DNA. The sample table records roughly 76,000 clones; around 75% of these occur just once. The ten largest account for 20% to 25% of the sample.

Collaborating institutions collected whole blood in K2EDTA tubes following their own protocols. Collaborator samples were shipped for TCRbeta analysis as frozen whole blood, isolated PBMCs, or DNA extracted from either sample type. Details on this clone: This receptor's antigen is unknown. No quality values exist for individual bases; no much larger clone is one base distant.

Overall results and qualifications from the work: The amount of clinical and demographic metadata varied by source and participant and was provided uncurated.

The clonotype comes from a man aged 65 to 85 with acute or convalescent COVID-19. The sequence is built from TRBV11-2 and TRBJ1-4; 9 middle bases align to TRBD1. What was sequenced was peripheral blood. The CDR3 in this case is CASSRGQGTTNEKLFF. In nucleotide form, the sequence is TGTGCCAGCAGCAGGGGACAGGGAACAACTAATGAAAAACTGTTTTTT.